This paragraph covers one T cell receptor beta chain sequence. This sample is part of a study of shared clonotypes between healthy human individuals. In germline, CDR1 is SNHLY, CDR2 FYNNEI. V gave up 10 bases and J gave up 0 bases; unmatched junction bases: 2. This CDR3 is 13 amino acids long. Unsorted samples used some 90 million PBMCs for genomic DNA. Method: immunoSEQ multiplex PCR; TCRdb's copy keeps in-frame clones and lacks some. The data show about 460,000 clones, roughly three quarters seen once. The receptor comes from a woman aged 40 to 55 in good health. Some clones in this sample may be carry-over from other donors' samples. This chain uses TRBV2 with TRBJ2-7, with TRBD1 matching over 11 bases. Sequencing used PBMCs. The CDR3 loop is CATGTGGSYEQYF. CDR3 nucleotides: TGTGCCACCGGGACAGGGGGCTCCTACGAGCAGTACTTC.